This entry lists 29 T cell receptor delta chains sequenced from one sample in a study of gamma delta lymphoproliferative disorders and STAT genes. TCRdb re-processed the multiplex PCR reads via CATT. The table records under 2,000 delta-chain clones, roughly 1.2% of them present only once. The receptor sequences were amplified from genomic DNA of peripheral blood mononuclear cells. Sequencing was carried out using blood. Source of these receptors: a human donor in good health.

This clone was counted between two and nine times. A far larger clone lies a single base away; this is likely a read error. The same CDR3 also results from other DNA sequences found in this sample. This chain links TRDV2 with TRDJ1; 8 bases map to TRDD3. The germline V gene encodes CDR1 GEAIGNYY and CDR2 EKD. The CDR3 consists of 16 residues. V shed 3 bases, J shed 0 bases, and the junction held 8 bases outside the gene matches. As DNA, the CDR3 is TGTGCCTGTGACGCCCTGCTGGGGGACCACACCGATAAACTCATCTTT. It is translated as CACDALLGDHTDKLIF.

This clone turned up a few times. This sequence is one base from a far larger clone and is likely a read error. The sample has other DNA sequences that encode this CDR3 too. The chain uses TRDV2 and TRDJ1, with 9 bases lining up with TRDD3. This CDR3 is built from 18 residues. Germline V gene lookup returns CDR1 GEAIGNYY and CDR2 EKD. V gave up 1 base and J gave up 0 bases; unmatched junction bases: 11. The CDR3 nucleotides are TGTGCCTGTGACACGCTGCCTGGGGGATCCCGGTACACCGATAAACTCATCTTT. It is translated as CACDTLPGGSRYTDKLIF.

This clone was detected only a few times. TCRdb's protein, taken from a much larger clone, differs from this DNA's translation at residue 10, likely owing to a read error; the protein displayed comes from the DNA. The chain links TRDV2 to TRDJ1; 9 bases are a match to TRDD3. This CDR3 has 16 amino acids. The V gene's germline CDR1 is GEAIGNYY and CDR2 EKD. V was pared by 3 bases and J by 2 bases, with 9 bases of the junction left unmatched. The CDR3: CACDALLGDQTDKLIF. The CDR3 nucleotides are TGTGCCTGTGACGCCCTACTGGGGGACCAAACCGATAAACTCATCTTT.

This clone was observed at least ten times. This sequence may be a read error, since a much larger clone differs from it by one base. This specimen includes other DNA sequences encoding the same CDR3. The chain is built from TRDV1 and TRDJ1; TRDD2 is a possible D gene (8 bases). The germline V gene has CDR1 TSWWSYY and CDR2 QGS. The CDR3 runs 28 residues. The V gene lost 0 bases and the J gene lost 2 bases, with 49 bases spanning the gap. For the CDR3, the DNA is TGTGCTCTTGGGGAACTAGTTACCGGGCCGTGGTCCTTCCTAACCTTTCTGGGGATAAGCAGTGAGACCGATAAACTCATCTTT. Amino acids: CALGELVTGPWSFLTFLGISSETDKLIF.

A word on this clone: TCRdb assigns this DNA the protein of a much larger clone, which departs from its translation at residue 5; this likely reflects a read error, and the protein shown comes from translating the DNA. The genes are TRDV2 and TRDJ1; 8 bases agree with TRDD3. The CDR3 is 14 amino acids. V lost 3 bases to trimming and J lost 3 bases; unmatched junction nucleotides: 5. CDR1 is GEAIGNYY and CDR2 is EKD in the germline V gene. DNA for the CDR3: TGTGCCTGTGACGTCATGGGGGATTCCGATAAACTCATCTTT. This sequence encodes CACDVMGDSDKLIF.

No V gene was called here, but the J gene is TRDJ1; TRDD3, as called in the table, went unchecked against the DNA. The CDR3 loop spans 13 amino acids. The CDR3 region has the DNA TGTGCCTCCGACTGGGGGATACGCCTCAAACTCATCTTT. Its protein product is CASDWGIRLKLIF.

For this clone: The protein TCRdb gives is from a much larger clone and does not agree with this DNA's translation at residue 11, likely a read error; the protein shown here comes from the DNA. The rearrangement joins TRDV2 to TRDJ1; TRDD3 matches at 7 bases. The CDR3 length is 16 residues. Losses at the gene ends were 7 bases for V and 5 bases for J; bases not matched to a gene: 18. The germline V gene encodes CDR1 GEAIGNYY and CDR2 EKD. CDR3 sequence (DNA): TGTGCCTGGGCCCCTGGGGGTTACCTTTGGTCTGATAAACTCATCTTT. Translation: CAWAPGGYLWSDKLIF.

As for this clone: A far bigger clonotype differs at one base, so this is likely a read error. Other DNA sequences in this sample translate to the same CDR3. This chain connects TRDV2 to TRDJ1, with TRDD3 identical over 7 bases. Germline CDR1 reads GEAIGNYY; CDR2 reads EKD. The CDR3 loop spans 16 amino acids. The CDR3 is CACDTGWGVTTDKLIF. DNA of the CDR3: TGTGCATGTGACACCGGCTGGGGGGTCACCACCGATAAACTCATCTTT.

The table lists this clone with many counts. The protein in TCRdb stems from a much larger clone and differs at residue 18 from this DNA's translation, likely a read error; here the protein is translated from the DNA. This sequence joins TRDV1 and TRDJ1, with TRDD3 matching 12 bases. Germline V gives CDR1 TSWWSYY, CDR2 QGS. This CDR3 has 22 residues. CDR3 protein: CALGEGGYDPGGYEENTGKLIF. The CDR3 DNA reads TGTGCTCTTGGGGAAGGGGGATATGACCCTGGGGGATACGAAGAGAACACCGGTAAACTCATCTTT.

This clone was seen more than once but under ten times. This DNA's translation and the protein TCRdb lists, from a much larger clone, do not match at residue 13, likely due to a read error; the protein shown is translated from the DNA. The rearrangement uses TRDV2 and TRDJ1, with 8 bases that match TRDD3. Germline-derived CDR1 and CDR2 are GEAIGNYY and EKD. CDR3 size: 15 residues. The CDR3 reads CACDQLGGYTDKHIF. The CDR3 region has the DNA TGTGCCTGTGACCAACTGGGGGGCTACACCGATAAACACATCTTT.

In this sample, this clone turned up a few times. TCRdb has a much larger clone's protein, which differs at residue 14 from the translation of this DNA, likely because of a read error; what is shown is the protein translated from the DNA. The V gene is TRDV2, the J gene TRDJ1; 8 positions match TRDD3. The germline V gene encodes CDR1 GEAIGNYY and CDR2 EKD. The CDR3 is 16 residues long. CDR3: CACDGLLGVYTDKFIF. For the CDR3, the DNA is TGTGCCTGTGACGGATTACTGGGGGTCTACACCGATAAATTCATCTTT.

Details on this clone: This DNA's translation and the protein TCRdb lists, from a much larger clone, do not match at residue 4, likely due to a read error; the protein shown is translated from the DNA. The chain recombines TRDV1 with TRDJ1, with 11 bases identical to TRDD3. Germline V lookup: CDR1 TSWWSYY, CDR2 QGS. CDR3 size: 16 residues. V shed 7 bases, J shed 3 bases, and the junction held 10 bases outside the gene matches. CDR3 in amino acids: CALEARLGDNPDKLIF. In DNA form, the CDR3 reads TGTGCTCTTGAGGCCAGACTGGGGGATAATCCCGATAAACTCATCTTT.

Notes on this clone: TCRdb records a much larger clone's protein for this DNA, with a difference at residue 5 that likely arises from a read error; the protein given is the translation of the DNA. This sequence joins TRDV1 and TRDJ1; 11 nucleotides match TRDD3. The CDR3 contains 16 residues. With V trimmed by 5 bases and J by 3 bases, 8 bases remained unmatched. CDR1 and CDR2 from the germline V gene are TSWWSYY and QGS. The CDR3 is CALGSRLGDNPDKLIF. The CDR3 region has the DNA TGTGCTCTTGGGTCCAGACTGGGGGATAATCCCGATAAACTCATCTTT.

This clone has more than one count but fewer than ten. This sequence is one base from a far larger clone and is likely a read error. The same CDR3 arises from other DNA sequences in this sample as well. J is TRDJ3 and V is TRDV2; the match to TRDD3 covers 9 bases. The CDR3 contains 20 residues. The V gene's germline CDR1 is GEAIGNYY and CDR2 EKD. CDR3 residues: CACDPTGGTRSSWDTRQMFF. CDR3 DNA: TGTGCCTGTGACCCTACTGGGGGAACCAGGAGCTCCTGGGACACCCGACAAATGTTTTTC.

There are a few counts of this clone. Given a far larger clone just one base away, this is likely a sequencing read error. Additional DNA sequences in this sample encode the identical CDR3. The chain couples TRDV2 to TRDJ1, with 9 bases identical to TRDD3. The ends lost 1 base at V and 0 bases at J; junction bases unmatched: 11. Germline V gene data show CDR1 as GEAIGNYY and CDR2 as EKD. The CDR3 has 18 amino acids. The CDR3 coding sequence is TGTGCCTGTGACACAGTACTGGGGGACACGCGGTACACCGATAAACTCATCTTT. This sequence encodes CACDTVLGDTRYTDKLIF.

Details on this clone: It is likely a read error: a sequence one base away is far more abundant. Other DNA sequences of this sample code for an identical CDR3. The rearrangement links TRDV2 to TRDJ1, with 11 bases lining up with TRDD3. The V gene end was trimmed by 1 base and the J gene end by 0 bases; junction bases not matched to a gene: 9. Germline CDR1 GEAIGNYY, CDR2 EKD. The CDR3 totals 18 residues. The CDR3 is CACDTVLGDTRYTDKLIF. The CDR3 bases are TGTGCCTGTGACACAGTATTGGGGGATACGCGGTACACCGATAAACTCATCTTT.

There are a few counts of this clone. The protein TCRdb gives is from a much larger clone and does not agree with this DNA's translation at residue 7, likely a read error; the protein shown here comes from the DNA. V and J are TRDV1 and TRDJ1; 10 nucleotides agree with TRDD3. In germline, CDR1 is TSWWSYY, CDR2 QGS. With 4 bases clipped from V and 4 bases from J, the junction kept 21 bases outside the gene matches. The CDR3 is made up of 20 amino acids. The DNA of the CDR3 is TGTGCTCTTGGGGCTCCTTGCCCTGCGAGGAACTGGGGGATCGTCGATAAACTCATCTTT. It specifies CALGAPCPARNWGIVDKLIF.

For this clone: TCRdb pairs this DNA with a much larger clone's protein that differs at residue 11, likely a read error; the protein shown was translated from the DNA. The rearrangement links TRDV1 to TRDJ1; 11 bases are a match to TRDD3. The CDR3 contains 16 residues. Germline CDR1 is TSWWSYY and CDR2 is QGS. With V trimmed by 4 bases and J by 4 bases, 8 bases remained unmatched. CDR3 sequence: CALGARLGDNLDKLIF. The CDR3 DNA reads TGTGCTCTTGGGGCCAGACTGGGGGATAATCTCGATAAACTCATCTTT.

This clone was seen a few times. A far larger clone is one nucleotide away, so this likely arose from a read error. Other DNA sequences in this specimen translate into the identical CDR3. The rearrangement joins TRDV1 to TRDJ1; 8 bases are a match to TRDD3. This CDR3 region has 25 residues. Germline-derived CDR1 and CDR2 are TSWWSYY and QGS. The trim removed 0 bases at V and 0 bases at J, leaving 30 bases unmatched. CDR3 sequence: CALGELHLYPKLGVIRVPNTDKLIF. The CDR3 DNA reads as TGTGCTCTTGGGGAACTACATCTATATCCCAAACTGGGGGTTATCAGGGTTCCGAACACCGATAAACTCATCTTT.

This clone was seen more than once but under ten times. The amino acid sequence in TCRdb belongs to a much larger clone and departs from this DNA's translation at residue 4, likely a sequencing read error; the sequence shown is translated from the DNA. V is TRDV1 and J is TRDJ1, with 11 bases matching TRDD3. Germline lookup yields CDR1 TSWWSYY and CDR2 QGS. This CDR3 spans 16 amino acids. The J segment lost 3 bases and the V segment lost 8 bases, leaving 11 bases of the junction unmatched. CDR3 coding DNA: TGTGCTCTTAGGGCCAGACTGGGGGATAATCCCGATAAACTCATCTTT. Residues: CALRARLGDNPDKLIF.

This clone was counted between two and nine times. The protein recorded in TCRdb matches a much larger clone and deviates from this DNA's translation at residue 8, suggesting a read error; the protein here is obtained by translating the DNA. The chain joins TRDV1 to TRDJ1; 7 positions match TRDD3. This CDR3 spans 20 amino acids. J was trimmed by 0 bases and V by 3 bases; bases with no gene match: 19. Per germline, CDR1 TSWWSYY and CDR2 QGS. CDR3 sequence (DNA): TGTGCTCTTGGGGACGTCCCCTGGGGGTGGCCGCTTCCCTACACCGATAAACTCATCTTT. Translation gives CALGDVPWGWPLPYTDKLIF.

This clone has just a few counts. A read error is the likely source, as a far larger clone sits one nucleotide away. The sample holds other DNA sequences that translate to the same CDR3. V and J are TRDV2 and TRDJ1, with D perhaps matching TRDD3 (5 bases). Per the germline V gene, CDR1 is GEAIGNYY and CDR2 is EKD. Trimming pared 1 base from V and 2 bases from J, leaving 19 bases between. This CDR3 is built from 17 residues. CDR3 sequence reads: CACDTMLGDLLTDKLIF. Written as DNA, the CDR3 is TGTGCCTGTGACACAATGCTGGGAGATCTCTTAACCGATAAACTCATCTTT.

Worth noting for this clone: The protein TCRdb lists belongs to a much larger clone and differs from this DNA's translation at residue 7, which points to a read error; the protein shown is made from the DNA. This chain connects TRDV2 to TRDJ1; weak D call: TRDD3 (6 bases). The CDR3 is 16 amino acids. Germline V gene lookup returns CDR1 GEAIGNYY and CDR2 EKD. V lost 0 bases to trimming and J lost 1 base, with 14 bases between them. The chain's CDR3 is CACDTGLGVTTDKLIF. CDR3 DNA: TGTGCCTGTGACACCGGCTTGGGGGTCACCACCGATAAACTCATCTTT.

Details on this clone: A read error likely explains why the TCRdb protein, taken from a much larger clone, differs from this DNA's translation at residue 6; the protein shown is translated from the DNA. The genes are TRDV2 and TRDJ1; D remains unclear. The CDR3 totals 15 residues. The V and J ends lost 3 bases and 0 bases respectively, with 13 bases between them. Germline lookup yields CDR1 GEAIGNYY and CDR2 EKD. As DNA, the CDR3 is TGTGCCTGTGACGACCCGGGGTCTCACACCGATAAACTCATCTTT. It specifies CACDDPGSHTDKLIF.

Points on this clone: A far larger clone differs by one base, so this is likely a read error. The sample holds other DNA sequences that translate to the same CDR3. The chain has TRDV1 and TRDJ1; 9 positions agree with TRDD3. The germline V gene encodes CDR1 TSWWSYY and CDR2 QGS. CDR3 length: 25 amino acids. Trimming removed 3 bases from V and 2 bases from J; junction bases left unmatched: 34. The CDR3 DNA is TGTGCTCTTGGGGAGCGGGCTCTAGTTTTCCCACTGGGGGACGTTAACCCATGGGATACCGATAAACTCATCTTT. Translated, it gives CALGERALVFPLGDVNPWDTDKLIF.

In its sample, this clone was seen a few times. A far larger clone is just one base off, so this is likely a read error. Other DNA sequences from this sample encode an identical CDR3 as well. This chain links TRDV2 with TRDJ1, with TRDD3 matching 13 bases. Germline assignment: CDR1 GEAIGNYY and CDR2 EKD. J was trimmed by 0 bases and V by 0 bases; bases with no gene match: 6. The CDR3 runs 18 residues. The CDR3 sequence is CACDTVLGDTRYTDKLIF. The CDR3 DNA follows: TGTGCCTGTGACACCGTACTGGGGGATACGCGGTACACCGATAAACTCATCTTT.

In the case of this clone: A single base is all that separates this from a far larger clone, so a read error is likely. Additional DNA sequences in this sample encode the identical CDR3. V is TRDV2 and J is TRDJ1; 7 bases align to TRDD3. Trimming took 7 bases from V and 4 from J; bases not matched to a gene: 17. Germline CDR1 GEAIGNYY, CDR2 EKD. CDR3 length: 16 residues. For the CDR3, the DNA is TGTGCCTGGGCCCCTGGGGGTTACCTTTGGTTCGATAAACTCATCTTT. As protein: CAWAPGGYLWFDKLIF.

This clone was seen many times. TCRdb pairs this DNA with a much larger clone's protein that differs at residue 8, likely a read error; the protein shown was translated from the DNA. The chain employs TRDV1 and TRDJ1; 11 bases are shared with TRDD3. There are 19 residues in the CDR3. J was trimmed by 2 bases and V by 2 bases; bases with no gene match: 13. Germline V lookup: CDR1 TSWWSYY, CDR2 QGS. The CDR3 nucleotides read TGTGCTCTTGGGGAATTTCCCTTATTGGGGGATACGCAAACCGATAAACTCATCTTT. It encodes CALGEFPLLGDTQTDKLIF.

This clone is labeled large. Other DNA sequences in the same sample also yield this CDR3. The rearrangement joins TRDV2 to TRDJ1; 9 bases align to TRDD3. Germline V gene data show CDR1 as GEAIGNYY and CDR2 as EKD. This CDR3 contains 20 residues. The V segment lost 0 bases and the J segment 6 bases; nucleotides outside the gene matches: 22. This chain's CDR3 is CACDTVPTSLLAGGSNKLIF. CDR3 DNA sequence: TGTGCCTGTGACACCGTTCCTACGTCCTTACTTGCTGGGGGATCGAATAAACTCATCTTT.